These 3 T cell receptor beta chains originate from one sample sequenced in a study of CD8 T cells in ankylosing spondylitis. TCRdb re-derived calls from the 5' RACE reads in MiXCR, one entry per CDR3 protein. The repertoire holds fewer than 250,000 distinct CDR3 sequences, with roughly 26% as singletons. Sequencing was done on a sample of blood, either unsorted or a sorted T cell fraction (not recorded which). The receptors were sampled from a male donor with ankylosing spondylitis or in good health (not recorded which).

In this sample, this clonotype turned up a few times. J is TRBJ1-1 and V is TRBV6-5; D is undetermined. The V gene lost 2 bases and the J gene lost 5 bases, with 12 bases spanning the gap. Germline assignment: CDR1 MNHEY and CDR2 SVGAGI. The length of the CDR3 is 14 residues. The DNA for the CDR3 is TGTGCCAGCAGTTACCGTGTAGGAGGGACTGAAGCTTTCTTT. Translation gives CASSYRVGGTEAFF.

V is TRBV7-2 and J is TRBJ1-6, with unresolved D. The length of the CDR3 is 16 residues. V was shortened by 1 base and J by 5 bases, with 12 bases between the two germline ends. CDR1 and CDR2 from the germline V gene are SGHTA and FQGNSA. The CDR3, as DNA: TGTGCCAGCAGCTTAGAGGCCATGCGGAATAATTCACCCCTCCACTTT. It specifies CASSLEAMRNNSPLHF.

There are a few counts of this clonotype. V is TRBV29-1 and J is TRBJ1-1; TRBD1 aligns across 7 bases. The trim removed 4 bases at V and 3 bases at J, leaving 2 bases unmatched. CDR1 is SQVTM, CDR2 ANQGSEA, per germline. This CDR3 is built from 12 residues. This CDR3 reads CSVGQGHTEAFF. CDR3 coding DNA: TGCAGCGTTGGACAGGGCCACACTGAAGCTTTCTTT.